A single sample is the source of the 21 T cell receptor beta chains below, sequenced in a study of early T cells in non-severe SARS-CoV-2 infection. Each CDR3 protein gets one entry after TCRdb re-called the 5' RACE reads with MiXCR. The sample consists of roughly 55,000 distinct CDR3 sequences, roughly 6.2% of them appearing once. The specimen was whole blood. Source of these receptors: an adult who was a healthcare worker with PCR-confirmed SARS-CoV-2 infection or an uninfected control (not recorded which).

This clonotype was seen ten or more times. The chain couples TRBV20-1 to TRBJ2-7, with D uncertain. CDR1 is DFQATT and CDR2 is SNEGSKA in the germline V gene (reference sequence). V was pared by 1 base and J by 0 bases, with 19 bases between. This CDR3 comprises 17 residues. DNA of the CDR3: TGCAGTGCTAGAGCCGCCTCCTGGTTGGGTAGCTCCTACGAGCAGTACTTC. Residues: CSARAASWLGSSYEQYF.

This sequence joins TRBV11-2 and TRBJ2-1; tentatively, D is TRBD2 (6 bases). Germline CDR1 reads SGHAT; CDR2 reads FQNNGV. CDR3 size: 16 residues. Between the trimmed V and J ends, which lost 1 base and 4 bases, there was a span of 14 bases. CDR3 sequence: CASSLGPGEGYNEQFF. The CDR3 DNA sequence: TGTGCCAGCAGCTTAGGTCCGGGAGAGGGGTACAATGAGCAGTTCTTC.

This clonotype was found many times. J is TRBJ1-2 and V is TRBV19; no definite D call. Trimming removed 6 bases at V and 8 bases at J, with 7 bases between. In germline, CDR1 is LNHDA, CDR2 SQIVND (reference sequence). This CDR3 contains 10 residues. CDR3 coding DNA: TGTGCCAGTAGGTCAGAGGGCTACACCTTC. Translated: CASRSEGYTF.

This clonotype was detected ten times or more. This chain joins TRBV15 and TRBJ1-5, with 10 bases matching TRBD1. Germline V gene sequence: CDR1 LNHNV, CDR2 YYDKDF (reference sequence). J lost 0 bases, V lost 5 bases, and 7 bases had no gene match. The CDR3 is 17 residues long. DNA of the CDR3: TGTGCCACCAGCGGGGGACAGGGGCCAGATAGCAATCAGCCCCAGCATTTT. It codes for CATSGGQGPDSNQPQHF.

At least ten counts were recorded for this clonotype. The chain combines TRBV29-1 with TRBJ2-5, with 7 nucleotides matching TRBD1. The CDR3 runs to 12 residues. J was trimmed by 5 bases and V by 6 bases; bases with no gene match: 6. CDR1 is SQVTM, CDR2 ANQGSEA, per germline. CDR3 sequence reads: CSVTQGSETQYF. DNA of the CDR3: TGCAGCGTCACACAGGGGTCCGAGACCCAGTACTTC.

The rearrangement links TRBV6-1 to TRBJ2-4; D is tentatively TRBD1 or TRBD2 (5 bases each). This CDR3 is 14 amino acids long. Germline values: CDR1 MNHNS, CDR2 SASEGT. V was cut by 8 bases and J by 0 bases, with 11 bases left in between. CDR3 in amino acids: CASVGVKAKNIQYF. CDR3 DNA sequence: TGTGCCAGCGTGGGGGTCAAAGCCAAAAACATTCAGTACTTC.

The rearrangement links TRBV4-1 to TRBJ1-4, with a tentative D call TRBD1 (6 bases). CDR1 is MGHRA and CDR2 is YSYEKL in the germline V gene. The ends were cut back, 5 bases at V and 5 bases at J, with 12 bases in the middle. The CDR3 extends over 14 amino acids. The CDR3 coding sequence is TGCGCCAGCAGCTCGGAGGGGGGGAATGAAAAACTGTTTTTT. As protein: CASSSEGGNEKLFF.

In this sample, this clonotype turned up a few times. The V call is TRBV9, the J call TRBJ2-7; perhaps TRBD1 as D (6 bases). The V and J ends lost 0 bases and 3 bases respectively, with 16 bases between them. Germline V lookup: CDR1 SGDLS, CDR2 YYNGEE. This CDR3 comprises 16 residues. The DNA of the CDR3 is TGTGCCAGCAGCGTAGTACCCCAGGACAGCATCTACGAGCAGTACTTC. The encoded protein is CASSVVPQDSIYEQYF.

Worth noting for this clonotype: One base away lies a much larger clone, so this may be a sequencing read error. The chain employs TRBV6-2 or TRBV6-3 and TRBJ2-1; no firm D call. CDR1 MNHEY and CDR2 SVGEGT come from the germline V gene. This CDR3 contains 14 residues. V lost 4 bases and J lost 7, with 14 bases in between. The CDR3 here is CASSCTAPLNEQFF. As DNA, the CDR3 is TGTGCCAGCAGTTGCACGGCTCCACTGAATGAGCAGTTCTTC.

The chain uses TRBV20-1 and TRBJ2-4; 12 bases match TRBD2. Germline loops: CDR1 DFQATT, CDR2 SNEGSKA (reference sequence). CDR3 length: 17 residues. Germline trimming cut 1 base from V and 1 base from J; bases unmatched to any gene: 5. The CDR3 nucleotides read TGCAGTGCTAGAGCGGCTAGCGGGGGGGCGGCCAAAAACATTCAGTACTTC. The encoded protein is CSARAASGGAAKNIQYF.

The chain employs TRBV9 and TRBJ1-3, with D possibly matching TRBD1 (6 bases). V lost 9 bases and J 6 bases, leaving 19 bases between the germline ends. CDR1 is SGDLS and CDR2 is YYNGEE in the germline V gene. There are 14 residues in the CDR3. CDR3 protein: CATPFRGLENTIYF. The CDR3 coding sequence is TGTGCCACCCCATTCCGGGGGCTTGAAAACACCATATATTTT.

This clonotype appeared a few times. This rearrangement joins TRBV11-3 to TRBJ2-7; possibly TRBD2 for D (6 bases). Trimming removed 1 base from V and 6 bases from J, with 16 bases in between. The CDR3 has 15 amino acids. CDR1 SGHNT and CDR2 YENEEA come from the germline V gene. In DNA, the CDR3 is TGTGCCAGCAGCTTAGCCCTGGGAGGAGGCAGCGAGCAGTACTTC. Translating gives CASSLALGGGSEQYF.

In this sample, this clonotype turned up a few times. The chain is built from TRBV11-3 and TRBJ2-2; TRBD1 agrees at 8 bases. CDR1 is SGHNT, CDR2 YENEEA, per germline. The CDR3 loop spans 17 amino acids. Germline trimming cut 4 bases from V and 1 base from J; bases unmatched to any gene: 8. The CDR3 nucleotides read TGTGCCAGCAGCTCCCCCGGGACAGGCGTGAACACCGGGGAGCTGTTTTTT. Its protein is CASSSPGTGVNTGELFF.

This clonotype came up many times. The chain is built from TRBV6-6 and TRBJ2-7; D remains unclear. This CDR3 is 11 amino acids long. Trimming shortened V by 2 bases and J by 5 bases, and 4 bases separated the two germline ends. Per germline, CDR1 MNHNY and CDR2 SVGAGI (reference sequence). CDR3 bases: TGTGCCAGCAGTTACCGTGACGAGCAGTACTTC. Translation gives CASSYRDEQYF.

Here the CDR3 DNA reads TGTGCCATCAGATCGACAGGGGCTAACCAAGAGACCCAGTACTTC. Encoded protein: CAIRSTGANQETQYF. The chain has TRBV10-3 and TRBJ2-5, with 8 bases aligning to TRBD1. This CDR3 has 15 residues. With V trimmed by 6 bases and J by 0 bases, 6 bases remained unmatched. The germline gives CDR1 ENHRY, CDR2 SYGVKD.

This clonotype was counted only a few times. V usage is TRBV7-9 and J usage is TRBJ2-3; unclear D gene. Germline lookup yields CDR1 SEHNR and CDR2 FQNEAQ (reference sequence). V was trimmed by 5 bases and J by 0 bases, leaving 12 bases between them. The CDR3 covers 15 residues. The CDR3, as DNA: TGTGCCAGCAGCCACGTGCGGCGGAGCACAGATACGCAGTATTTT. This gives the protein CASSHVRRSTDTQYF.

Only a few counts were recorded for this clonotype. This chain links TRBV11-3 with TRBJ2-3; TRBD1 might be the D (6 bases). This CDR3 has 14 amino acids. Germline V lookup: CDR1 SGHNT, CDR2 YENEEA. V dropped 3 bases and J dropped 2 bases, with 9 bases sitting between them. This CDR3 is CASSLGAPTDTQYF. In DNA form, the CDR3 reads TGTGCCAGCAGCTTGGGGGCTCCCACAGATACGCAGTATTTT.

This clonotype appeared many times. This chain links TRBV7-2 with TRBJ2-5; TRBD2 is a possible D gene (6 bases). Trimming stripped 1 base from V and 6 bases from J, with 18 bases between. This CDR3 is built from 16 residues. From germline, CDR1 is SGHTA and CDR2 FQGNSA. The DNA for the CDR3 is TGTGCCAGCAGCTTAGGAGGAGGGGCAAAGGGAAAGACCCAGTACTTC. It encodes CASSLGGGAKGKTQYF.

A few counts support this clonotype. The chain uses TRBV5-4 and TRBJ1-4; TRBD1 might be the D (6 bases). The V end was cut by 4 bases, the J end by 5 bases, with 12 bases between. The CDR3 loop spans 14 amino acids. Germline V gene sequence: CDR1 SGHNT, CDR2 YYREEE (reference sequence). CDR3 DNA: TGTGCCAGCAGCCCCTGGACAGAAAATGAAAAACTGTTTTTT. It specifies CASSPWTENEKLFF. Based on the CDR3 plus reference TRBV5-4 and TRBJ1-4, the full variable domain is ETGVTQSPTHLIKTRGQQVTLRCSSQSGHNTVSWYQQALGQGPQFIFQYYREEENGRGNFPPRFSGLQFPNYSSELNVNALELDDSALYLCASSPWTENEKLFFGSGTQLSVL.

This clonotype was observed at least ten times. The chain uses TRBV7-8 and TRBJ1-1, with TRBD1 as a possible D gene (6 bases). The length of the CDR3 is 16 residues. Germline CDR1 is SGHVS and CDR2 is FQNEAQ. Trimming left V 0 bases short and J 2 bases short, with 13 bases between. The CDR3 region has the DNA TGTGCCAGCAGCTTAGCCTCCGGGACATATAACACTGAAGCTTTCTTT. The encoded protein is CASSLASGTYNTEAFF.

This clonotype was recorded many times. The chain links TRBV20-1 to TRBJ2-7, with D unclear. Germline assignment: CDR1 DFQATT and CDR2 SNEGSKA (reference sequence). V gave up 7 bases and J gave up 3 bases, with 13 bases separating them. This CDR3 is built from 12 residues. CDR3 bases: TGCAGTGGGCAGGCGCAAGACTACGAGCAGTACTTC. Amino acids: CSGQAQDYEQYF.